This TCR beta chain is from a study of PD-1 blockade in classical Hodgkin lymphoma. General study points: Diminished baseline TCR diversity has been reported in newly diagnosed patients relative to healthy donors. The drivers behind the repertoire differences, possibly disease activity or prior therapy, remain undefined.

Sequenced by immunoSEQ multiplex PCR; TCRdb stores in-frame clones only, minus some. This sample yields 55,000 to 80,000 clones, of which approximately 94% are seen a single time; around 8.5% belongs to the top ten. Germline assignment: CDR1 SGHAT and CDR2 FQNNGV. V lost 8 bases and J lost 4, with 11 bases in between. CDR3 length: 13 amino acids. In every patient, relapse followed autologous stem cell transplantation, while exposure to brentuximab vedotin differed. Under best response, outcomes were complete response, partial response or progressive disease. Worth noting for this clone: Antigen: not known.

The V and J genes are TRBV11-2 and TRBJ1-4; D call uncertain. The sequencing used peripheral blood mononuclear cells (PBMCs), collected at baseline. The sequence derives from a human donor with classical Hodgkin lymphoma. CDR3 coding DNA: TGTGCCAGCCGCCTGGGAGGTAATGAAAAACTGTTTTTT. This sequence encodes CASRLGGNEKLFF.